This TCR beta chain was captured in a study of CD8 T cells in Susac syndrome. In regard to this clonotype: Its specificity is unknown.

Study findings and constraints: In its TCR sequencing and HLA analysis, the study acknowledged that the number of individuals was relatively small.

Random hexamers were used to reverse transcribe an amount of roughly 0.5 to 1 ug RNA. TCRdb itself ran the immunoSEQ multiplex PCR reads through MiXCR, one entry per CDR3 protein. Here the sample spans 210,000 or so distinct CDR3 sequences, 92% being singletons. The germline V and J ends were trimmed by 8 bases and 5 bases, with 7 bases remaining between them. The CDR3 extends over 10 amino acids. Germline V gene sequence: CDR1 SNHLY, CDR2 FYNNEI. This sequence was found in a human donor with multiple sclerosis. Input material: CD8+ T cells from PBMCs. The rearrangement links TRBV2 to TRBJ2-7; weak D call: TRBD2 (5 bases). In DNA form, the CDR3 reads TGTGCCAGCCGAGGGAACGAGCAGTACTTC. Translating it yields CASRGNEQYF. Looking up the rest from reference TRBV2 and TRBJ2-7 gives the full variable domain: EPEVTQTPSHQVTQMGQEVILRCVPISNHLYFYWYRQILGQKVEFLVSFYNNEISEKSEIFDDQFSVERPDGSNFTLKIRSTKLEDSAMYFCASRGNEQYFGPGTRLTVT.